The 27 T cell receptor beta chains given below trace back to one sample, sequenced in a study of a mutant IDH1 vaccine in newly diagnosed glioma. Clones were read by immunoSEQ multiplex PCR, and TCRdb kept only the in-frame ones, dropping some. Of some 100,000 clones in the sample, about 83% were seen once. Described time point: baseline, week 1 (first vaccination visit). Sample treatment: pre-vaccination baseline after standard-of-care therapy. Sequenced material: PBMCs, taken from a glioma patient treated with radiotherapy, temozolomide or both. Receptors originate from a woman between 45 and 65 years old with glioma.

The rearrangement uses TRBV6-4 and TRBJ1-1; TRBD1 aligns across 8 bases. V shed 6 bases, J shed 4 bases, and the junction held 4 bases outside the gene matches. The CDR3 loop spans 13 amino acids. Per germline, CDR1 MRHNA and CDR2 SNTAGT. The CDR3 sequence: CASSRGPGTEAFF. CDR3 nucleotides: TGTGCCAGCAGCAGGGGGCCGGGCACTGAAGCTTTCTTT.

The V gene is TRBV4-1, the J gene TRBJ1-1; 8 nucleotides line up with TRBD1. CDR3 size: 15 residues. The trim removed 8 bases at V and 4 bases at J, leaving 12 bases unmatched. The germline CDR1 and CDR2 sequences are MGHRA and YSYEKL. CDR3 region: CASVRGQGGGTEAFF. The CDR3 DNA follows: TGCGCCAGCGTTAGAGGACAGGGCGGCGGCACTGAAGCTTTCTTT.

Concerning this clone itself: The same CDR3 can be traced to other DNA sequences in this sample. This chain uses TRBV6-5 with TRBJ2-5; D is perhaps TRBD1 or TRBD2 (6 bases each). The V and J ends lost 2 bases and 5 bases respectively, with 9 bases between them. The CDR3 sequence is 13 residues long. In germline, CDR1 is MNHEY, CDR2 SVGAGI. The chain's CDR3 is CASSYGGGETQYF. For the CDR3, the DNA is TGTGCCAGCAGTTACGGAGGGGGTGAGACCCAGTACTTC.

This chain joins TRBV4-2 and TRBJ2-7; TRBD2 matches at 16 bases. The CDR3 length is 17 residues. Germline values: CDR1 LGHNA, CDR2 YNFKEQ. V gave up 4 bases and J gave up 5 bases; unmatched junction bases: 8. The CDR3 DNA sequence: TGTGCCAGCAGCCCCCCGGGACTAGCGGGGGGGCCCCACGAGCAGTACTTC. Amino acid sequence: CASSPPGLAGGPHEQYF.

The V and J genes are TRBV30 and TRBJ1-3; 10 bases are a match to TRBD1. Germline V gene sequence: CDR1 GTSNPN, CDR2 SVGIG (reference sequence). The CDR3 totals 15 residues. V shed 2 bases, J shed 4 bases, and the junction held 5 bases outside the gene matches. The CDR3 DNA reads TGTGCCTGGAGTCCCGGGACAGGGGACGGAAACACCATATATTTT. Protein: CAWSPGTGDGNTIYF.

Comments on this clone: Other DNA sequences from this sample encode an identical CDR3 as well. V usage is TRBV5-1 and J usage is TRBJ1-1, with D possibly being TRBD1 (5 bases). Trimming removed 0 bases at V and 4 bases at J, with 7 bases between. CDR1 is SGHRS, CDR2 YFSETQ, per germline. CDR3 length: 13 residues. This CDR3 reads CASSLGGGTEAFF. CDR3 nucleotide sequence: TGCGCCAGCAGCTTGGGCGGGGGCACTGAAGCTTTCTTT.

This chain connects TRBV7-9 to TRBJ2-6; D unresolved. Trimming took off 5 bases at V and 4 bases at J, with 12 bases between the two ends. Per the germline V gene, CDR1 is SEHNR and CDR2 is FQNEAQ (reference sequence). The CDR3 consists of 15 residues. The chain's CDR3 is CASSGSYSGANVLTF. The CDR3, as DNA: TGTGCCAGCAGCGGAAGCTACTCCGGGGCCAACGTCCTGACTTTC.

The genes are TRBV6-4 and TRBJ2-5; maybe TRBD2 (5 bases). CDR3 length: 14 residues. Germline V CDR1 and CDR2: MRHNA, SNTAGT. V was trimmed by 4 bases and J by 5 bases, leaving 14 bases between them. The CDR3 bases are TGTGCCAGCAGTGTCTCCGGGGATTCGGAGACCCAGTACTTC. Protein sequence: CASSVSGDSETQYF.

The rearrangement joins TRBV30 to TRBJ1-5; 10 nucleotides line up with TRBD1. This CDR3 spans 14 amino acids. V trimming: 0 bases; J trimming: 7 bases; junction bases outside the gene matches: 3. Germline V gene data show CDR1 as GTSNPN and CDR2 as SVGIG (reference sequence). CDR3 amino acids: CAWSVGQGSQPQHF. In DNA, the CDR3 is TGTGCCTGGAGTGTGGGACAGGGGAGCCAGCCCCAGCATTTT.

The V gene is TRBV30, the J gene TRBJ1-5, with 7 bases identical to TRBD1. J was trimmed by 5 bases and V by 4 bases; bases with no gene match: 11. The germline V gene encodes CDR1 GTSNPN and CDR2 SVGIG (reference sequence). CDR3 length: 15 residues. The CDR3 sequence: CAWTSTGISHQPQHF. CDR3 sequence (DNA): TGTGCCTGGACGTCGACAGGGATTTCACATCAGCCCCAGCATTTT.

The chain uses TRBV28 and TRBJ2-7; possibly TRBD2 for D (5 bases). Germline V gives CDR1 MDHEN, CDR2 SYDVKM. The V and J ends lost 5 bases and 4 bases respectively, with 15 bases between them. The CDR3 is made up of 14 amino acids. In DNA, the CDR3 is TGTGCCAGCAGTCCTATAGCGCCGGCGTACGAGCAGTACTTC. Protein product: CASSPIAPAYEQYF.

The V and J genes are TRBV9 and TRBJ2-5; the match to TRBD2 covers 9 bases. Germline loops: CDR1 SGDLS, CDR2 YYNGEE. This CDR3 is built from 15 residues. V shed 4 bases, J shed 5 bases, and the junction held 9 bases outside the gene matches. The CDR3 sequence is CASSPRKSGGETQYF. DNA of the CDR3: TGTGCCAGCAGCCCGCGTAAAAGCGGGGGGGAGACCCAGTACTTC.

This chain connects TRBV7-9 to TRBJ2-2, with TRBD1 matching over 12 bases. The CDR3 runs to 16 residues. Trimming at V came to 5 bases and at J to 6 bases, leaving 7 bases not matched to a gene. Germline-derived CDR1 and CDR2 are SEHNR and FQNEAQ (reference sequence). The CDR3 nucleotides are TGTGCCAGCAGCCCGGGGACAGGGGGCGCAGCCGGGGAGCTGTTTTTT. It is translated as CASSPGTGGAAGELFF.

The CDR3 reads CASSYEGGATGELFF. The DNA for the CDR3 is TGTGCCAGCAGCTACGAGGGGGGGGCCACCGGGGAGCTGTTTTTT. The J gene is TRBJ2-2, the V gene TRBV7-2, with a weak D call TRBD2 (7 bases). Looked up from germline, CDR1 is SGHTA and CDR2 is FQGNSA. The CDR3 length is 15 residues. The ends were cut back, 4 bases at V and 4 bases at J, with 13 bases in the middle.

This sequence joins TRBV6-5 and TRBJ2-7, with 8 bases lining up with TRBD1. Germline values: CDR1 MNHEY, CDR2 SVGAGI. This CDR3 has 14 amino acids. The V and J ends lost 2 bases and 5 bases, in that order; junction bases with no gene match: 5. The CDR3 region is CASSYDRGGDEQYF. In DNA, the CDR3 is TGTGCCAGCAGTTACGACAGGGGAGGCGACGAGCAGTACTTC.

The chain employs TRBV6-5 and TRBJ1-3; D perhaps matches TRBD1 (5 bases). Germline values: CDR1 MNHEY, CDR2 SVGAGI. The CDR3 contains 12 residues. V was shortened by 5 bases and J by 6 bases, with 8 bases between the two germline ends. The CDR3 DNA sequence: TGTGCCAGCAGTGCAGGGCCAAACACCATATATTTT. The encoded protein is CASSAGPNTIYF.

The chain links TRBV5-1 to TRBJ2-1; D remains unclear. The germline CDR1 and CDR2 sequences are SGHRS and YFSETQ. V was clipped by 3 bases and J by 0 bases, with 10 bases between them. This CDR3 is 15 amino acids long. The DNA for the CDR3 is TGCGCCAGCAGCTACGACTTGAGCTCCTACAATGAGCAGTTCTTC. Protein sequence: CASSYDLSSYNEQFF.

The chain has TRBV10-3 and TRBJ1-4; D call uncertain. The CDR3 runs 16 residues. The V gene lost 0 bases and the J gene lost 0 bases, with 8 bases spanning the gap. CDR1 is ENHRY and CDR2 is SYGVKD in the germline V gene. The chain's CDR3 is CAISESTSSTNEKLFF. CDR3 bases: TGTGCCATCAGTGAGTCGACATCCTCAACTAATGAAAAACTGTTTTTT.

CDR3: CASRTFWEQYF. As DNA, the CDR3 is TGTGCCAGCAGAACCTTCTGGGAGCAGTACTTC. The V gene is TRBV2, the J gene TRBJ2-7, with D uncertain. V was pared by 6 bases and J by 7 bases, with 10 bases between. The germline CDR1 and CDR2 sequences are SNHLY and FYNNEI. CDR3 length: 11 residues.

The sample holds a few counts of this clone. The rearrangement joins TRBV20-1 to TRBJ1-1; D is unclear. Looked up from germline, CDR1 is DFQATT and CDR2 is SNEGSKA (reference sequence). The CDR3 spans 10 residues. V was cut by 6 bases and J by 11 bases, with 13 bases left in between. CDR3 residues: CSANPEEAFF. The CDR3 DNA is TGCAGTGCAAACCCAGAAGAGGCTTTCTTT.

This CDR3 is CATSRGGAETEAFF. DNA for the CDR3: TGTGCCACCAGCAGAGGGGGGGCTGAAACTGAAGCTTTCTTT. The chain has TRBV15 and TRBJ1-1; weak D call: TRBD1 (6 bases). V shed 1 base and J shed 5 bases, with 11 bases lying between them. The CDR3 is 14 residues long. In germline, CDR1 is LNHNV, CDR2 YYDKDF (reference sequence).

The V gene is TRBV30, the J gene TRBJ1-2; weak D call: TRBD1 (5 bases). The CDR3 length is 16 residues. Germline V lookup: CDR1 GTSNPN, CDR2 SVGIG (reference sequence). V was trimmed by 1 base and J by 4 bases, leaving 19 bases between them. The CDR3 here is CAWSEPTQGLGYGYTF. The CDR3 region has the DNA TGTGCCTGGAGTGAACCGACTCAGGGATTGGGCTATGGCTACACCTTC.

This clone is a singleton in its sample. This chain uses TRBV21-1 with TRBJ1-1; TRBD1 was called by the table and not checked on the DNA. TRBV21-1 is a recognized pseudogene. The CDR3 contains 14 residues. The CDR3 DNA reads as TGTGCCAGCAGCAAATATGACAGGGGTAATGAAGCTTTCTTT. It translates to CASSKYDRGNEAFF.

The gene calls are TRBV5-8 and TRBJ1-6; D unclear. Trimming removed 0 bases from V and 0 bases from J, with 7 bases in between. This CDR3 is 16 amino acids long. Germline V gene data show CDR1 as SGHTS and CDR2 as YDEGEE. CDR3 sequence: CASSLVRSSYNSPLHF. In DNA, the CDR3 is TGTGCCAGCAGCTTGGTTCGGAGCTCCTATAATTCACCCCTCCACTTT.

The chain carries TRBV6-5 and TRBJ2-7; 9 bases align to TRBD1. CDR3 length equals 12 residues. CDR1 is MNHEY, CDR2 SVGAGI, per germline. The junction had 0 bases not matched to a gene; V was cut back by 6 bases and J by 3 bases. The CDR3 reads CASRGQGYEQYF. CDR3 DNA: TGTGCCAGCAGGGGACAGGGCTACGAGCAGTACTTC.

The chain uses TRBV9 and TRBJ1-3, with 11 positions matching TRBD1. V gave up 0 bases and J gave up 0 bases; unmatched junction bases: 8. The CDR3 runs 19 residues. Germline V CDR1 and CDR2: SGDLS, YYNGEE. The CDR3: CASSVGPGTGGSSGNTIYF. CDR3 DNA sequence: TGTGCCAGCAGCGTAGGCCCCGGGACAGGGGGAAGCTCTGGAAACACCATATATTTT.

This CDR3 reads CASSLLSGGASGELFF. The CDR3 bases are TGTGCCAGCAGCTTACTTAGCGGGGGGGCCTCCGGGGAGCTGTTTTTT. The gene calls are TRBV7-8 and TRBJ2-2, with TRBD2 matching over 11 bases. The CDR3 has 16 residues. The V gene's germline CDR1 is SGHVS and CDR2 FQNEAQ. With 2 bases clipped from V and 6 bases from J, the junction kept 5 bases outside the gene matches.